The present TCR beta chain was sequenced within a study of blood T cell repertoires in COVID-19. Study information: T cells, B-cell-depleted T cells, or PBMCs supplied cDNA or gDNA.

CDR1 and CDR2 from the germline V gene are SGHRS and YFSETQ. This CDR3 is built from 17 residues. The V gene end was trimmed by 4 bases and the J gene end by 0 bases; junction bases not matched to a gene: 7. On this clone itself: Other DNA sequences of this sample code for an identical CDR3.

Adults between roughly 18 and 89 years of age took part from some 25 US areas. Assay used: immunoSEQ multiplex PCR; TCRdb lists only in-frame clones, some missing. The profile shows fewer than 400,000 clones, approximately 88% of them singletons. The chain has TRBV5-1 and TRBJ2-7; 13 nucleotides match TRBD2. Sequencing was performed on PBMCs or T cells enriched from blood (not recorded which). The clonotype comes from a man aged 60-69 years who had recovered from COVID-19. The CDR3 nucleotides are TGCGCCAGCAGCCCCCGGACTAGCGGGGGAAGCTCCTACGAGCAGTACTTC. Residues: CASSPRTSGGSSYEQYF.